Described below is a single TCR beta chain sequence and its context. These data come from a study of blood T cell repertoires in COVID-19. In the study overall: Some COVID-19 samples were acute and others convalescent; all came from the United States, Italy and Spain. T cells, B-cell-depleted T cells, or PBMCs provided the cDNA or gDNA that served as material.

Only in-frame clones appear in the TCRdb table, and some are missing; sequencing was by immunoSEQ multiplex PCR. The data hold 130,000 to 150,000 clones, with more than 75% observed a single time. Material for sequencing was peripheral blood. The sequence was collected from a woman in her 50s with acute or convalescent COVID-19.

The chain's CDR3 is CASARGANEKLFF. The CDR3 coding sequence is TGTGCCAGTGCACGGGGGGCTAATGAAAAACTGTTTTTT. The gene calls are TRBV11-1 and TRBJ1-4; D possibly corresponds to TRBD1 (5 bases). Trimming removed 9 bases from V and 3 bases from J, with 11 bases in between. Germline CDR1 SGHAT, CDR2 FQDESV (reference sequence). The CDR3 covers 13 residues.